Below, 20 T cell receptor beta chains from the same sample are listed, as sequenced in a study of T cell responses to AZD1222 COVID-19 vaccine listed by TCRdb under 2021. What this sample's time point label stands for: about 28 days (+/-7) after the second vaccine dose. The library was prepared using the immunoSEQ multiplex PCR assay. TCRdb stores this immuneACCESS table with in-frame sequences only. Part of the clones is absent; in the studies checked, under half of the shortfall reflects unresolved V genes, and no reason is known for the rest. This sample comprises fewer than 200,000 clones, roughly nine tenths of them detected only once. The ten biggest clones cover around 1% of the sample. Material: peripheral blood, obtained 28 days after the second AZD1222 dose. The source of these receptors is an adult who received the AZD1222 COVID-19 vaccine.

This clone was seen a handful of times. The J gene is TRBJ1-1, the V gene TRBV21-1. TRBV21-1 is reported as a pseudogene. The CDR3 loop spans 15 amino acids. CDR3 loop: CASPPMGDPNTEAFF. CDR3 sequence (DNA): TGTGCCAGTCCGCCGATGGGAGACCCGAACACTGAAGCTTTCTTT.

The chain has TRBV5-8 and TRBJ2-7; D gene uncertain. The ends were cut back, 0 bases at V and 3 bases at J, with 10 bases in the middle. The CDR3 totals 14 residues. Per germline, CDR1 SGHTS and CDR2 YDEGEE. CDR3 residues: CASSLVGSRYEQYF. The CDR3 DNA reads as TGTGCCAGCAGCTTGGTTGGCAGCCGCTACGAGCAGTACTTC.

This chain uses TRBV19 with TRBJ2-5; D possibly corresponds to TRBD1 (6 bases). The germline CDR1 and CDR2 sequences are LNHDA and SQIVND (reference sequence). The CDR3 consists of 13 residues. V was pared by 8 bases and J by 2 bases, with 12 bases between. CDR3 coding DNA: TGTGCCAGTCGCCGGGACACACAAGAGACCCAGTACTTC. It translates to CASRRDTQETQYF. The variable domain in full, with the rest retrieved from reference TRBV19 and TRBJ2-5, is DGGITQSPKYLFRKEGQNVTLSCEQNLNHDAMYWYRQDPGQGLRLIYYSQIVNDFQKGDIAEGYSVSREKKESFPLTVTSAQKNPTAFYLCASRRDTQETQYFGPGTRLLVL.

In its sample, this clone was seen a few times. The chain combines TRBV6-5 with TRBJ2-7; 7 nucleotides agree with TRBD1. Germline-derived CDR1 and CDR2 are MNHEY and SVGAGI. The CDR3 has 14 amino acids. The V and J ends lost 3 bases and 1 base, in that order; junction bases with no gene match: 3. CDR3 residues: CASSYNRGSYEQYF. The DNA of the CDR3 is TGTGCCAGCAGTTATAACAGGGGTTCCTACGAGCAGTACTTC.

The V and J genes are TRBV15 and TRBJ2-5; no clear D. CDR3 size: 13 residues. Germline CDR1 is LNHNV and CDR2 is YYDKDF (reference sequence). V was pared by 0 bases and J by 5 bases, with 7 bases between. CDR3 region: CATSRDLWETQYF. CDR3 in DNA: TGTGCCACCAGCAGAGATCTTTGGGAGACCCAGTACTTC.

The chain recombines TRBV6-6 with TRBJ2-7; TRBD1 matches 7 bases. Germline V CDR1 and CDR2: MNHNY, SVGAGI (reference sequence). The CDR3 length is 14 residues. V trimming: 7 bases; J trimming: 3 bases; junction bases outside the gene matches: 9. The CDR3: CASKRVGQNYEQYF. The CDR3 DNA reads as TGTGCCAGCAAGAGGGTGGGACAGAACTACGAGCAGTACTTC.

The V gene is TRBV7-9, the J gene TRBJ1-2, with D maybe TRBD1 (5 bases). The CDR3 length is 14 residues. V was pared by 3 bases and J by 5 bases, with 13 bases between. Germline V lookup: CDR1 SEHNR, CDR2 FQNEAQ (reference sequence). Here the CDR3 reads CASSFADSLYGYTF. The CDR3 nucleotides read TGTGCCAGCAGCTTCGCAGACAGTCTATATGGCTACACCTTC.

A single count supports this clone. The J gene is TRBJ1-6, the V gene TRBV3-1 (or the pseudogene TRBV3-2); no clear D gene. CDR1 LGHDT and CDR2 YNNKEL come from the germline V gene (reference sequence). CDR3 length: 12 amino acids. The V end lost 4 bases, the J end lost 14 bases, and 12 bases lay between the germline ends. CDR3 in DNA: TGTGCCAGCAGCCCAAGCGGGTCGGCCCTCCACTTT. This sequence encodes CASSPSGSALHF.

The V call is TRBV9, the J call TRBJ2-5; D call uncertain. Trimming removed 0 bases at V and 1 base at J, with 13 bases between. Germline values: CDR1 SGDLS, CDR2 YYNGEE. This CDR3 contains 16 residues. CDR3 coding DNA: TGTGCCAGCAGCGTAGGGGATTGGCCGACCCAAGAGACCCAGTACTTC. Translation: CASSVGDWPTQETQYF.

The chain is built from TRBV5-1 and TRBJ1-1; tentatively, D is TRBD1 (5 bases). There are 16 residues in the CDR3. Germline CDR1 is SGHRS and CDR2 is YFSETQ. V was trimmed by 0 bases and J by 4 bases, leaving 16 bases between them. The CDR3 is CASSLGWTKEGTEAFF. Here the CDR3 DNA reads TGCGCCAGCAGCTTGGGGTGGACAAAGGAGGGCACTGAAGCTTTCTTT.

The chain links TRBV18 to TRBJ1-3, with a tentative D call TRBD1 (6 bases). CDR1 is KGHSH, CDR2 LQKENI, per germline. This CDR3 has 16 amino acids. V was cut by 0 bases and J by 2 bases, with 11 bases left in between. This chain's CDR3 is CASSPPQGSAGNTIYF. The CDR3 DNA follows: TGTGCCAGCTCACCACCTCAGGGGAGCGCTGGAAACACCATATATTTT. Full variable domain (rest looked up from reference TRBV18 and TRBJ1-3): NAGVMQNPRHLVRRRGQEARLRCSPMKGHSHVYWYRQLPEEGLKFMVYLQKENIIDESGMPKERFSAEFPKEGPSILRIQQVVRGDSAAYFCASSPPQGSAGNTIYFGEGSWLTVV.

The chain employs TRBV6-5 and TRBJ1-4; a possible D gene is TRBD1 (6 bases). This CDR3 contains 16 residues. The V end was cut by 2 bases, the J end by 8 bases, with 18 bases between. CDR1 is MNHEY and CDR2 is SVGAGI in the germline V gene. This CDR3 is CASSYAQGQGQEKLFF. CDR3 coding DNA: TGTGCCAGCAGTTACGCGCAAGGGCAGGGGCAAGAAAAACTGTTTTTT.

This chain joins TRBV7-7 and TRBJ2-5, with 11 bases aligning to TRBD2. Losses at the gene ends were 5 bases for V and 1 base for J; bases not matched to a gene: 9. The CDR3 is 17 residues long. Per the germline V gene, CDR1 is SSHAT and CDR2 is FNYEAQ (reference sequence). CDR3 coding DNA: TGTGCCAGCAGCCGAACACCCGGGACTAGCGGCCAAGAGACCCAGTACTTC. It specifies CASSRTPGTSGQETQYF.

Here the CDR3 reads CASSLEWGGAGGGYTF. CDR3 coding DNA: TGTGCCAGCAGCTTAGAATGGGGGGGCGCGGGTGGAGGCTACACCTTC. This chain uses TRBV7-6 with TRBJ1-2; weak D call: TRBD1 (6 bases). The CDR3 contains 16 residues. Trimming cost V 1 base and J 8 bases, with 20 bases left between them. The V gene's germline CDR1 is SGHVS and CDR2 FNYEAQ.

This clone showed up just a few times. CDR3 loop: CAWSPGSYGYTF. CDR3 coding DNA: TGTGCCTGGAGTCCCGGATCCTATGGCTACACCTTC. The chain combines TRBV30 with TRBJ1-2, with D unresolved. V lost 2 bases and J lost 4, with 8 bases in between. CDR3 length: 12 amino acids. Germline CDR1 GTSNPN, CDR2 SVGIG (reference sequence).

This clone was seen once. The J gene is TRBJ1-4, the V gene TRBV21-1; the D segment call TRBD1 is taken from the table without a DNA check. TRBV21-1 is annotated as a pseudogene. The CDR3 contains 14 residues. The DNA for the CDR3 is TGTGCCAGCAGCAATGAAGACAGGGAAGAAAAACTGTTTTTT. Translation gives CASSNEDREEKLFF.

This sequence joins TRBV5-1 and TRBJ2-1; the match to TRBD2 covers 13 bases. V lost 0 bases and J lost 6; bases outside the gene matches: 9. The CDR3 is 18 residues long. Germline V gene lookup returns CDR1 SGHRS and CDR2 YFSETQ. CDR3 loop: CASSLVGTSGAAPNEQFF. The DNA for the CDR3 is TGCGCCAGCAGCTTGGTCGGGACTAGCGGGGCTGCCCCCAATGAGCAGTTCTTC. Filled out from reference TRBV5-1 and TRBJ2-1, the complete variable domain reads KAGVTQTPRYLIKTRGQQVTLSCSPISGHRSVSWYQQTPGQGLQFLFEYFSETQRNKGNFPGRFSGRQFSNSRSEMNVSTLELGDSALYLCASSLVGTSGAAPNEQFFGPGTRLTVL.

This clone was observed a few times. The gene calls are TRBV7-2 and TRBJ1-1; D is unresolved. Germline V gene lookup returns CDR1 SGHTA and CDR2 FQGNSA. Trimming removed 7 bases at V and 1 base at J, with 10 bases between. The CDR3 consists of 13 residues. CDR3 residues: CASTLQTNTEAFF. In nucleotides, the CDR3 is TGTGCCAGCACCCTACAGACGAACACTGAAGCTTTCTTT.

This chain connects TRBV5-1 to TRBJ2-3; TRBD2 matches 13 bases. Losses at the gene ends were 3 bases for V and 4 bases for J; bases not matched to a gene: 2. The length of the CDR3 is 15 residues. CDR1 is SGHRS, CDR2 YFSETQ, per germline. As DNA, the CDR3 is TGCGCCAGCAGCTCGGGACTAGCGGGGTCAGATACGCAGTATTTT. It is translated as CASSSGLAGSDTQYF.

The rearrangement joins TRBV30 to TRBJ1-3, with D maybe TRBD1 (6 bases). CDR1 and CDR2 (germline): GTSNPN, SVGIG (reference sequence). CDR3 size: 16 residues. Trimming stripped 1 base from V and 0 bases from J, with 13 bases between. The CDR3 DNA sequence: TGTGCCTGGAGTGAAACGGGACATTACTCTGGAAACACCATATATTTT. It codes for CAWSETGHYSGNTIYF. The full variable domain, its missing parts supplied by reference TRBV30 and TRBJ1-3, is SQTIHQWPATLVQPVGSPLSLECTVEGTSNPNLYWYRQAAGRGLQLLFYSVGIGQISSEVPQNLSASRPQDRQFILSSKKLLLSDSGFYLCAWSETGHYSGNTIYFGEGSWLTVV.